What follows is one T cell receptor (beta chain) and its context. Produced via immunoSEQ multiplex PCR; TCRdb's table is partial and in-frame only. Here the sample spans tens of thousands of clones, about nine tenths being singletons. V was pared by 4 bases and J by 0 bases, with 7 bases of the junction left unmatched. Per the germline V gene, CDR1 is SGHNT and CDR2 is YENEEA. This CDR3 is built from 17 residues. This specimen belongs to a study of blood T cell repertoires in COVID-19. Study in general: The United States, Italy and Spain provided the acute and convalescent COVID-19 samples. The analysed material was cDNA or gDNA that came from T cells, B-cell-depleted T cells, or PBMCs.

The genes are TRBV11-3 and TRBJ2-3, with 10 bases fitting TRBD2. The source of this sequence is a woman of 80 years or more with acute or convalescent COVID-19. Sequenced: peripheral blood. As DNA, the CDR3 is TGTGCCAGCAGCTCCGCCGGGACTAGCGCCAGCACAGATACGCAGTATTTT. Translated, it gives CASSSAGTSASTDTQYF.